One sample yielded the 5 T cell receptor beta chains listed below, sequenced in a study of CD4 T cell repertoires in COVID-19. Sequenced by immunoSEQ multiplex PCR; TCRdb stores in-frame clones only, minus some. The sample carries approximately 75,000 clones, approximately 83% recorded once. The specimen was CD4+ T cells from peripheral blood, collected after recovery from COVID-19. The source is a human donor who had COVID-19.

This clone was recorded once. J is TRBJ2-3 and V is TRBV18; D perhaps matches TRBD2 (6 bases). Trimming removed 5 bases from V and 2 bases from J, with 11 bases in between. Germline CDR1 and CDR2: KGHSH and LQKENI. The CDR3 spans 14 residues. CDR3 DNA sequence: TGTGCCAGCTCAGTGGGGGGAGACACAGATACGCAGTATTTT. Translation gives CASSVGGDTDTQYF. The variable domain in full, completed from reference TRBV18 and TRBJ2-3, reads NAGVMQNPRHLVRRRGQEARLRCSPMKGHSHVYWYRQLPEEGLKFMVYLQKENIIDESGMPKERFSAEFPKEGPSILRIQQVVRGDSAAYFCASSVGGDTDTQYFGPGTRLTVL.

The chain uses TRBV13 and TRBJ2-7; D might be TRBD1 (8 bases). Germline V gene lookup returns CDR1 PRHDT and CDR2 FYEKMQ (reference sequence). The V gene lost 1 base and the J gene lost 0 bases, with 13 bases spanning the gap. CDR3 length equals 16 residues. The CDR3 nucleotides read TGTGCCAGCAGCTTAGAGAGCGGGACAGGCTCCTACGAGCAGTACTTC. The encoded protein is CASSLESGTGSYEQYF.

This clone was seen a handful of times. The CDR3 region is CASSGRQGRNTEAFF. The CDR3 nucleotides read TGTGCCAGTAGTGGGCGACAGGGGAGGAACACTGAAGCTTTCTTT. The chain recombines TRBV19 with TRBJ1-1; the match to TRBD1 covers 8 bases. CDR3 size: 15 residues. J gave up 1 base and V 5 bases, and 6 bases lay outside the gene matches. Germline V lookup: CDR1 LNHDA, CDR2 SQIVND (reference sequence).

The chain employs TRBV28 and TRBJ2-3; 7 nucleotides agree with TRBD2. Germline CDR1 is MDHEN and CDR2 is SYDVKM. V was pared by 11 bases and J by 5 bases, with 10 bases of the junction left unmatched. The CDR3 runs to 13 residues. Here the CDR3 DNA reads TGTGCCGCTAGGGCGGGAGCAGTAGATACGCAGTATTTT. The encoded protein is CAARAGAVDTQYF.

This chain uses TRBV7-9 with TRBJ1-2; D gene ambiguous. Germline CDR1 reads SEHNR; CDR2 reads FQNEAQ (reference sequence). This CDR3 comprises 13 residues. V shed 3 bases and J shed 4 bases, with 9 bases lying between them. Here the CDR3 DNA reads TGTGCCAGCAGCTTGGGCCTCTCCTATGGCTACACCTTC. Translation gives CASSLGLSYGYTF.